This entry concerns a single TCR beta chain. As yet, its antigen is unknown. TCRdb fed the RT-PCR reads into MiXCR, producing one record per CDR3 protein. The sample has hundreds of thousands of distinct CDR3 sequences, about 17% seen once. This specimen belongs to a study of response to subunit inactivated influenza vaccine. CDR3 size: 14 residues. Germline CDR1 reads SEHNR; CDR2 reads FQNEAQ (reference sequence). Trimming removed 5 bases from V and 7 bases from J, with 17 bases in between. General study findings and limits: There was a suggestion from the authors that each seasonal influenza vaccination recruits few new T cells.

The sequence was collected from a man aged 50-75 years who received an inactivated influenza vaccine. The sequenced sample was CD4+ T cells sorted from PBMCs, obtained less than 30 months after vaccination. The chain employs TRBV7-9 and TRBJ1-2; D might be TRBD1 (5 bases). CDR3 in DNA: TGTGCCAGCAGCCTTAACAACCTCGGGGGTGGCTACACCTTC. Translated: CASSLNNLGGGYTF.